This T cell receptor beta chain comes out of a study of control samples from healthy donors and cancer patients. The CDR3 length is 15 residues. Germline V gene sequence: CDR1 LNHDA, CDR2 SQIVND (reference sequence). With V trimmed by 4 bases and J by 6 bases, 2 bases remained unmatched. Clones were read by immunoSEQ multiplex PCR, and TCRdb kept only the in-frame ones, dropping some. This table has about 220,000 clones, over 90% appearing once. This receptor was obtained from a man aged 50-59 years in good health. Input material: blood. The chain uses TRBV19 and TRBJ2-1; TRBD2 agrees at 14 bases. The CDR3 sequence is CASSKGLAGVNEQFF. CDR3 nucleotides: TGTGCCAGTAGTAAGGGACTAGCGGGGGTCAATGAGCAGTTCTTC.